This T cell receptor beta chain was retrieved from a study of blood T cell repertoires in COVID-19. Study information: The samples span acute and convalescent COVID-19 from the United States, Italy and Spain. The cDNA or gDNA used as material had been derived from T cells, B-cell-depleted T cells, or PBMCs.

Original data processing: Amplification with reference gene primers provided the estimates of nucleated cell counts. Method: immunoSEQ multiplex PCR; TCRdb's copy keeps in-frame clones and lacks some. Clone size and V and J calls were adopted from that table, with D and trimming inferred from the DNA. The data hold approximately 120,000 clones, with about 82% observed a single time. The junction had 16 bases not matched to a gene; V was cut back by 5 bases and J by 2 bases. Germline CDR1 MNHNY, CDR2 SVGAGI (reference sequence). The CDR3 spans 18 residues. Sequencing was carried out using peripheral blood. J is TRBJ2-3 and V is TRBV6-6; 7 bases map to TRBD2. The sequence was obtained from a human donor in a cohort sampled during active COVID-19. CDR3 loop: CASSLRGVAGPPTDTQYF. CDR3 DNA sequence: TGTGCCAGCAGTCTCCGGGGGGTAGCGGGCCCCCCCACAGATACGCAGTATTTT.